This entry concerns a single T cell receptor beta chain. The antigen it binds to is not known. The sample holds no much larger clone one base away, and base qualities are not on file. This entry is derived from a study of blood T cell repertoires in COVID-19 (TCRdb year 2020). For the wider study: The collaborator samples originated in the United States, Italy and Spain and spanned the acute and convalescent phases of COVID-19. Subjects who had been exposed to COVID-19, were actively infected with it, or had recovered from it provided the deeply sampled blood TCRbeta repertoires that made up the dataset. Samples came from the ongoing ImmuneRACE study (first 160 participants) plus 1,254 subjects from 6 global collaborators. Nearly every sample came with metadata listing a de-identified subject ID, COVID-19 status, age in years and sex. A freely available public database, intended as a resource for researchers studying the immune response to SARS-CoV-2, is where the repertoires were released. The material from the prospective study consisted of cDNA or gDNA derived from T cells, B-cell-depleted T cells, or PBMCs. Where available, HLA class I and class II types were taken from metadata supplied by the sample provider and were not determined by assay-based typing. Study-wide findings and limitations: Clinical and demographic metadata were provided uncurated, with the amount varying by source and participant.

Collaborating institutions collected whole blood in K2EDTA tubes following their own protocols. For TCRbeta analysis, collaborators shipped samples as frozen whole blood, isolated PBMCs, or DNA extracted from either of those sample types. At the junction V is shortened by 6 bases and J by 1 base, with 12 bases in between. Reading the germline V gene (reference sequence) gives CDR1 MNHNY and CDR2 SVGAGI. The CDR3 spans 14 residues, from the cysteine through the phenylalanine. Just CDR3 DNA is preserved here, 42 bases in frame from base 1. TCRbeta CDR3 regions were amplified from genomic DNA using the immunoSEQ Assay, a bias-controlled multiplex PCR. The source study handled its data this way. Nucleated cell counts per sample were estimated from amplification of reference gene primers within the assay. Sequence reads were collapsed and filtered to measure the absolute abundance of every unique TCRbeta CDR3 rearrangement. For each sample, productive Simpson clonality was calculated by taking the square root of Simpson's diversity index across productive rearrangements. Entries here come from immuneACCESS through TCRdb and include only in-frame sequences with V and J called. Some clones fail to appear in such tables; in the studies checked, an unresolved V gene covers under half of the shortfall, and the cause of the remainder is unknown. V and J calls plus clone size are reproduced from that table; the DNA served to infer D and trimming. The sample table contains a few hundred thousand clones; only one count was recorded for 70% to 90% of them. Roughly 1.9% of the sample rests with the top ten.

The sequenced sample consisted of peripheral blood. This TCR was sampled from a young man with active or convalescent COVID-19. This chain joins TRBV6-6 to TRBJ1-2; perhaps TRBD1 is the D gene, with 5 bases matching. The CDR3: CASSPQQVNYGYTF. The DNA sequence follows: TGTGCCAGCAGCCCCCAACAGGTTAACTATGGCTACACCTTC.